The 5 T cell receptor beta chains in this list originate from one sample, sequenced in a study of cytomegalovirus exposure and HLA in healthy donors. The repertoire was sequenced with immunoSEQ multiplex PCR; TCRdb's copy has only in-frame clones and lacks some. Of approximately 70,000 clones listed, around 94% are singletons. Sequenced: PBMCs. These receptors originate from a woman aged 18-29 years in good health and CMV-seropositive.

V is TRBV7-8 and J is TRBJ2-2; 7 nucleotides match TRBD2. Germline V gives CDR1 SGHVS, CDR2 FQNEAQ. CDR3 length: 17 amino acids. After removal of 5 bases from V and 3 bases from J, the junction contained 12 bases not matched to a gene. CDR3 loop: CASSPTERGQYTGELFF. Written as DNA, the CDR3 is TGTGCCAGCAGCCCAACTGAGCGGGGCCAATACACCGGGGAGCTGTTTTTT.

This rearrangement joins TRBV5-1 to TRBJ2-5; 10 nucleotides agree with TRBD2. V shed 3 bases and J 2 bases; nucleotides not matched to a gene: 10. Germline CDR1 is SGHRS and CDR2 is YFSETQ. This CDR3 has 17 amino acids. CDR3 loop: CASSSERGGIRQETQYF. Here the CDR3 DNA reads TGCGCCAGCAGCTCCGAGCGGGGGGGCATTCGGCAAGAGACCCAGTACTTC. The whole variable domain, remainder taken from reference TRBV5-1 and TRBJ2-5, is KAGVTQTPRYLIKTRGQQVTLSCSPISGHRSVSWYQQTPGQGLQFLFEYFSETQRNKGNFPGRFSGRQFSNSRSEMNVSTLELGDSALYLCASSSERGGIRQETQYFGPGTRLLVL.

This chain connects TRBV19 to TRBJ2-1; no clear D. V gave up 4 bases and J gave up 4 bases, with 11 bases separating them. CDR1 LNHDA and CDR2 SQIVND come from the germline V gene (reference sequence). This CDR3 spans 14 amino acids. The CDR3 DNA follows: TGTGCCAGTAGTAGGAGCGCCTTATACAATGAGCAGTTCTTC. Its protein is CASSRSALYNEQFF.

The chain uses TRBV4-3 and TRBJ2-7; no reliable D call. The germline V and J ends were trimmed by 3 bases and 2 bases, with 14 bases remaining between them. CDR1 LGHNA and CDR2 YSLEER come from the germline V gene. CDR3 length equals 15 residues. CDR3 nucleotide sequence: TGCGCCAGCAGCCATACTGCCCACAGCACCTACGAGCAGTACTTC. Amino acid sequence: CASSHTAHSTYEQYF.

The V and J genes are TRBV7-6 and TRBJ2-7; TRBD2 agrees at 10 bases. The V and J ends lost 7 bases and 3 bases, in that order; junction bases with no gene match: 0. The germline V gene has CDR1 SGHVS and CDR2 FNYEAQ. This CDR3 has 12 residues. CDR3 residues: CASTSGSYEQYF. The DNA for the CDR3 is TGTGCCAGCACTAGCGGGAGCTACGAGCAGTACTTC.